The 5 T cell receptor beta chains in this list originate from one sample, sequenced in a study of blood T cell repertoires in COVID-19. Sequencing used immunoSEQ multiplex PCR; TCRdb keeps in-frame clones, though not all of them. The repertoire holds fewer than 80,000 clones, with 90% as singletons. Sequencing was carried out using peripheral blood. These receptors came from a man over 45 with acute or convalescent COVID-19.

V is TRBV10-1 and J is TRBJ1-5; 7 bases agree with TRBD1. The germline CDR1 and CDR2 sequences are WNHNN and SYGVQD (reference sequence). J gave up 0 bases and V 2 bases, and 19 bases lay outside the gene matches. This CDR3 is built from 21 residues. The CDR3 sequence is CASSEPISPFGQVYSNQPQHF. CDR3 in DNA: TGCGCCAGCAGTGAGCCAATTTCCCCCTTTGGACAGGTATATAGCAATCAGCCCCAGCATTTT.

This chain uses TRBV9 with TRBJ2-3; D is uncertain. CDR3 length: 11 residues. V dropped 2 bases and J dropped 5 bases, with 3 bases sitting between them. Germline V gene lookup returns CDR1 SGDLS and CDR2 YYNGEE. The CDR3 DNA reads as TGTGCCAGCAGCGTCGGAGATACGCAGTATTTT. The encoded protein is CASSVGDTQYF.

Here the CDR3 DNA reads TGCGCCAGCAGCTTGGACGGACTAGTCAATGAGCAGTTCTTC. Translation gives CASSLDGLVNEQFF. This chain uses TRBV5-1 with TRBJ2-1, with 7 bases lining up with TRBD2. Germline lookup yields CDR1 SGHRS and CDR2 YFSETQ. The J segment lost 6 bases and the V segment lost 0 bases, leaving 3 bases of the junction unmatched. The CDR3 sequence is 14 residues long.

This clone was observed once. The V and J genes are TRBV28 and TRBJ2-7; 8 bases are a match to TRBD2. Unmatched junction bases numbered 7, after V lost 4 bases and J lost 2 bases. This CDR3 has 15 residues. Per the germline V gene, CDR1 is MDHEN and CDR2 is SYDVKM. CDR3: CASSSDGLAPYEQYF. CDR3 bases: TGTGCCAGCAGTTCAGACGGACTAGCCCCCTACGAGCAGTACTTC.

This chain links TRBV19 with TRBJ1-1, with TRBD1 matching 8 bases. Germline trimming cut 3 bases from V and 2 bases from J; bases unmatched to any gene: 11. Germline CDR1 and CDR2: LNHDA and SQIVND (reference sequence). CDR3 length: 17 amino acids. As DNA, the CDR3 is TGTGCCAGTAGTATCGGGACAGGAATTCCCTTAAACACTGAAGCTTTCTTT. Its translation: CASSIGTGIPLNTEAFF.